This T cell receptor (beta chain) derives from a study of OX40 agonist ivuxolimab in advanced cancers. Study summary: Intravenous ivuxolimab was administered to patients every 2 weeks at 0.01 to 10 mg/kg.

With V trimmed by 6 bases and J by 7 bases, 9 bases remained unmatched. CDR3 size: 16 residues. Germline lookup yields CDR1 MGHDK and CDR2 SYGVNS. Autoimmune disease history or systemic immunosuppression disqualified patients. Sequenced by immunoSEQ multiplex PCR; TCRdb stores in-frame clones only, minus some. The data show 50,000 to 70,000 clones, with about 85% seen just once and about 3.7% held by the top ten. The TCR comes from an adult with an advanced solid tumor such as melanoma, head and neck, liver or kidney cancer. The gene calls are TRBV25-1 and TRBJ2-2, with TRBD2 matching 12 bases. Specimen: CD4+ or CD8+ T cells sorted from blood, collected in a trial of the OX40 agonist ivuxolimab. The CDR3 here is CASSKSSGRVVGELFF. DNA of the CDR3: TGTGCCAGCAGCAAGTCTAGCGGGAGGGTAGTCGGGGAGCTGTTTTTT.